One and the same sample provided the 31 T cell receptor beta chains below, sequenced in a study of long-term antiretroviral therapy in people with HIV. At the survey level, the v3.0 immunoSEQ assay was run. Sequencing was performed with immunoSEQ multiplex PCR; in TCRdb, only in-frame clones are kept and a portion is missing. Among tens of thousands of clones listed, around 82% were seen once. The material was unsorted PBMCs, obtained 0.3 years after starting antiretroviral therapy. These receptors originate from a man aged 18 to 30 with HIV.

This clone was counted a few times. The rearrangement joins TRBV7-9 to TRBJ2-7; 13 nucleotides line up with TRBD2. This CDR3 is built from 14 residues. V dropped 4 bases and J dropped 7; count of bases not matched to a gene: 4. From germline, CDR1 is SEHNR and CDR2 FQNEAQ (reference sequence). The CDR3 spells CASSSSGLAGEQYF. The DNA of the CDR3 is TGTGCCAGCAGCTCATCGGGACTAGCGGGAGAGCAGTACTTC. The full variable domain, rest sourced from reference TRBV7-9 and TRBJ2-7, is DTGVSQNPRHKITKRGQNVTFRCDPISEHNRLYWYRQTLGQGPEFLTYFQNEAQLEKSRLLSDRFSAERPKGSFSTLEIQRTEQGDSAMYLCASSSSGLAGEQYFGPGTRLTVT.

The chain employs TRBV15 and TRBJ2-7, with TRBD2 matching 7 bases. The ends lost 8 bases at V and 4 bases at J; junction bases unmatched: 8. The length of the CDR3 is 13 residues. The germline V gene encodes CDR1 LNHNV and CDR2 YYDKDF (reference sequence). The CDR3 loop reads CATGRGVGYEQYF. DNA for the CDR3: TGTGCCACCGGCCGGGGGGTTGGGTACGAGCAGTACTTC.

This clone was seen a handful of times. The V call is TRBV2, the J call TRBJ2-3; 8 bases match TRBD2. With 8 bases clipped from V and 4 bases from J, the junction kept 8 bases outside the gene matches. CDR1 SNHLY and CDR2 FYNNEI come from the germline V gene. The CDR3 is 14 amino acids. The CDR3 protein is CASPSGGRPDTQYF. As DNA, the CDR3 is TGTGCCAGCCCCTCCGGCGGGAGGCCAGATACGCAGTATTTT.

This chain joins TRBV27 and TRBJ2-3; D remains ambiguous. There are 11 residues in the CDR3. With 8 bases removed from V and 6 bases from J, the gap between germline ends came to 9 bases. Germline CDR1 reads MNHEY; CDR2 reads SMNVEV (reference sequence). The CDR3: CASVVGDTQYF. In DNA, the CDR3 is TGTGCCAGCGTGGTTGGTGATACGCAGTATTTT.

The table lists this clone with a count of one. The chain employs TRBV21-1 and TRBJ1-4; TRBD1, the table's D call, lacks a check against the DNA. TRBV21-1 is designated a pseudogene. The CDR3 contains 15 residues. The CDR3 DNA sequence: TGTGCCAGCAGCAGAGGGGGCATGGCTAATGAAAAACTGTTTTTT. Protein product: CASSRGGMANEKLFF.

The count of this clone is one. The V gene is TRBV5-1, the J gene TRBJ1-1, with D unresolved. This CDR3 has 15 residues. The germline V gene encodes CDR1 SGHRS and CDR2 YFSETQ. The V and J ends lost 0 bases and 4 bases respectively, with 13 bases between them. The chain's CDR3 is CASSLEGRRGTEAFF. CDR3 nucleotides: TGCGCCAGCAGCTTGGAAGGGAGGCGCGGCACTGAAGCTTTCTTT. The whole variable domain, filled in from reference TRBV5-1 and TRBJ1-1, reads KAGVTQTPRYLIKTRGQQVTLSCSPISGHRSVSWYQQTPGQGLQFLFEYFSETQRNKGNFPGRFSGRQFSNSRSEMNVSTLELGDSALYLCASSLEGRRGTEAFFGQGTRLTVV.

The V and J genes are TRBV6-5 and TRBJ1-5; D not certain. Trimming shortened V by 0 bases and J by 0 bases, and 9 bases separated the two germline ends. In germline, CDR1 is MNHEY, CDR2 SVGAGI. This CDR3 has 16 amino acids. The CDR3 DNA reads as TGTGCCAGCAGTTACTCGGGGAAAAATAGCAATCAGCCCCAGCATTTT. Protein product: CASSYSGKNSNQPQHF.

This clone was picked up a small number of times. This chain uses TRBV28 with TRBJ2-7; D not certain. V lost 5 bases to trimming and J lost 0 bases, with 11 bases between them. The V gene's germline CDR1 is MDHEN and CDR2 SYDVKM. The CDR3 contains 14 residues. In DNA form, the CDR3 reads TGTGCCAGCAGTCCCTTCCGTAACTCCTACGAGCAGTACTTC. The encoded protein is CASSPFRNSYEQYF. The whole variable domain, filled in from reference TRBV28 and TRBJ2-7, reads DVKVTQSSRYLVKRTGEKVFLECVQDMDHENMFWYRQDPGLGLRLIYFSYDVKMKEKGDIPEGYSVSREKKERFSLILESASTNQTSMYLCASSPFRNSYEQYFGPGTRLTVT.

This sequence joins TRBV13 and TRBJ2-1, with D possibly TRBD2 on 6 matching bases. The CDR3 length is 15 residues. The ends were cut back, 7 bases at V and 0 bases at J, with 13 bases in the middle. Germline assignment: CDR1 PRHDT and CDR2 FYEKMQ (reference sequence). For the CDR3, the DNA is TGTGCCAGCAAGACGGGACTCAGCTCCTACAATGAGCAGTTCTTC. Encoded protein: CASKTGLSSYNEQFF.

The rearrangement links TRBV5-4 to TRBJ2-7; a possible D gene is TRBD1 (6 bases). V lost 9 bases and J lost 2, with 15 bases in between. Germline CDR1 reads SGHNT; CDR2 reads YYREEE (reference sequence). The length of the CDR3 is 13 residues. The CDR3 is CAMSPGHTYEQYF. The CDR3 nucleotides are TGTGCCATGTCTCCGGGACACACCTACGAGCAGTACTTC.

This chain uses TRBV25-1 with TRBJ1-2; D unclear. Germline V CDR1 and CDR2: MGHDK, SYGVNS. Trimming stripped 0 bases from V and 2 bases from J, with 7 bases between. The length of the CDR3 is 14 residues. The CDR3 nucleotides are TGTGCCAGCAGTGAATATTTGGTGAACTATGGCTACACCTTC. It specifies CASSEYLVNYGYTF.

The gene calls are TRBV19 and TRBJ2-7, with D perhaps TRBD1 (5 bases). CDR1 and CDR2 from the germline V gene are LNHDA and SQIVND (reference sequence). Trimming shortened V by 4 bases and J by 2 bases, and 9 bases separated the two germline ends. This CDR3 contains 13 residues. The CDR3 DNA is TGTGCCAGTAGTAGGGGCAAAACCTACGAGCAGTACTTC. Its translation: CASSRGKTYEQYF.

The chain uses TRBV6-1 and TRBJ1-5; 7 bases match TRBD1. From germline, CDR1 is MNHNS and CDR2 SASEGT. The CDR3 is 16 residues long. Trimming cost V 4 bases and J 7 bases; bases outside gene matches: 13. CDR3 DNA sequence: TGTGCCAGCAGTGCCCTCCGGACAGGTCAGAACCAGCCCCAGCATTTT. Its protein is CASSALRTGQNQPQHF.

The chain is built from TRBV5-4 and TRBJ2-7, with D perhaps given as TRBD1 or TRBD2 (5 bases each). The CDR3 is 13 amino acids. Germline CDR1 reads SGHNT; CDR2 reads YYREEE (reference sequence). Trimming cost V 3 bases and J 2 bases, with 9 bases left between them. In DNA, the CDR3 is TGTGCCAGCAGCTCGGGACCCGCCTACGAGCAGTACTTC. It is translated as CASSSGPAYEQYF. Drawing the rest from reference TRBV5-4 and TRBJ2-7, the complete variable domain is ETGVTQSPTHLIKTRGQQVTLRCSSQSGHNTVSWYQQALGQGPQFIFQYYREEENGRGNFPPRFSGLQFPNYSSELNVNALELDDSALYLCASSSGPAYEQYFGPGTRLTVT.

The V gene is TRBV14, the J gene TRBJ2-1; 15 nucleotides align to TRBD2. The CDR3 totals 15 residues. The V segment lost 4 bases and the J segment 8 bases; nucleotides outside the gene matches: 3. Germline CDR1 SGHDN, CDR2 FVKESK. CDR3 region: CASSRRTSGGDEQFF. Written as DNA, the CDR3 is TGTGCCAGCAGCCGGCGGACTAGCGGGGGGGATGAGCAGTTCTTC.

This chain uses TRBV5-1 with TRBJ1-2, with 8 bases lining up with TRBD1. Trimming at V came to 0 bases and at J to 8 bases, leaving 6 bases not matched to a gene. CDR3 length: 14 amino acids. Germline values: CDR1 SGHRS, CDR2 YFSETQ. CDR3 nucleotide sequence: TGCGCCAGCAGCTTGGGGACAGGGCTAGCGGGCTACACCTTC. It encodes CASSLGTGLAGYTF.

The gene calls are TRBV4-2 and TRBJ2-5; 10 bases map to TRBD2. CDR3 size: 14 residues. J lost 4 bases, V lost 7 bases, and 6 bases had no gene match. Germline-derived CDR1 and CDR2 are LGHNA and YNFKEQ. CDR3 loop: CASTTSGNGETQYF. In DNA, the CDR3 is TGTGCCAGCACCACTAGCGGGAACGGAGAGACCCAGTACTTC.

Concerning this clone itself: This same CDR3 is encoded by further DNA sequences in the sample. CDR3 region: CASGGTEAFF. The CDR3 coding sequence is TGTGCCAGCGGGGGAACTGAAGCTTTCTTT. This chain joins TRBV2 and TRBJ1-1; maybe TRBD1 (5 bases). V was pared by 8 bases and J by 5 bases, with 6 bases between. Per the germline V gene, CDR1 is SNHLY and CDR2 is FYNNEI. The CDR3 has 10 residues.

The chain couples TRBV14 to TRBJ2-1; a weak D match, TRBD2 (6 bases). V lost 1 base and J 13 bases, leaving 11 bases between the germline ends. CDR1 and CDR2 (germline): SGHDN, FVKESK. CDR3 size: 12 residues. Written as DNA, the CDR3 is TGTGCCAGCAGCCAAGGTACAACTAGCCAGTTCTTC. This encodes CASSQGTTSQFF.

The chain combines TRBV5-1 with TRBJ2-3; 8 nucleotides agree with TRBD2. This CDR3 is 15 amino acids long. In germline, CDR1 is SGHRS, CDR2 YFSETQ. V gave up 4 bases and J gave up 2 bases; unmatched junction bases: 6. The CDR3 sequence is CASSRAGDHTDTQYF. The DNA for the CDR3 is TGCGCCAGCAGCCGAGCGGGGGATCACACAGATACGCAGTATTTT. Based on the CDR3 plus reference TRBV5-1 and TRBJ2-3, the full variable domain is KAGVTQTPRYLIKTRGQQVTLSCSPISGHRSVSWYQQTPGQGLQFLFEYFSETQRNKGNFPGRFSGRQFSNSRSEMNVSTLELGDSALYLCASSRAGDHTDTQYFGPGTRLTVL.

This sequence joins TRBV19 and TRBJ1-5; 10 bases match TRBD1. Germline CDR1 reads LNHDA; CDR2 reads SQIVND (reference sequence). V lost 9 bases to trimming and J lost 7 bases; unmatched junction nucleotides: 12. This CDR3 region has 15 residues. Written as DNA, the CDR3 is TGTGCCAGCACTTACGGGACAGGGGCTGGCCAGCCCCAGCATTTT. Translating gives CASTYGTGAGQPQHF.

CDR3 residues: CASSTTAGGRIETQYF. DNA for the CDR3: TGTGCCAGCAGCACTACAGCGGGGGGGCGAATTGAGACCCAGTACTTC. The chain recombines TRBV7-9 with TRBJ2-5; 10 positions match TRBD2. This CDR3 contains 16 residues. Per the germline V gene, CDR1 is SEHNR and CDR2 is FQNEAQ (reference sequence). V trimming: 5 bases; J trimming: 5 bases; junction bases outside the gene matches: 11.

The rearrangement links TRBV30 to TRBJ2-5; TRBD2 is a possible D gene (5 bases). The V end was cut by 7 bases, the J end by 3 bases, with 18 bases between. Germline V gives CDR1 GTSNPN, CDR2 SVGIG (reference sequence). The CDR3 has 14 amino acids. The CDR3 coding sequence is TGTGCCTTCCTAAGGGCGGGCCCAAAAGAGACCCAGTACTTC. This translates into CAFLRAGPKETQYF.

V is TRBV6-5 and J is TRBJ1-6; 7 positions agree with TRBD1. CDR1 MNHEY and CDR2 SVGAGI come from the germline V gene. With V trimmed by 6 bases and J by 9 bases, 11 bases remained unmatched. The CDR3 has 15 residues. CDR3 coding DNA: TGTGCCAGCAGCCCCCGGGACAGCAGAACTTCACCCCTCCACTTT. It codes for CASSPRDSRTSPLHF.

This sequence joins TRBV7-2 and TRBJ2-5; D gene ambiguous. Per germline, CDR1 SGHTA and CDR2 FQGNSA. Trimming shortened V by 3 bases and J by 5 bases, and 16 bases separated the two germline ends. The CDR3 covers 15 residues. The CDR3 sequence: CASSFNAGPGETQYF. The CDR3 DNA follows: TGTGCCAGCAGCTTCAATGCAGGCCCCGGTGAGACCCAGTACTTC. The full variable domain, with the rest looked up from reference TRBV7-2 and TRBJ2-5, is GAGVSQSPSNKVTEKGKDVELRCDPISGHTALYWYRQSLGQGLEFLIYFQGNSAPDKSGLPSDRFSAERTGGSVSTLTIQRTQQEDSAVYLCASSFNAGPGETQYFGPGTRLLVL.

V usage is TRBV10-2 and J usage is TRBJ1-2, with D perhaps TRBD1 (5 bases). The V gene lost 7 bases and the J gene lost 7 bases, with 16 bases spanning the gap. CDR1 and CDR2 (germline): WSHSY, SAAADI. CDR3 length equals 13 residues. CDR3 in DNA: TGCGCCAGCACCGCGGGGGGAGGTGGTGGCTACACCTTC. It codes for CASTAGGGGGYTF.

The CDR3 region is CASSFRLAGDTQYF. The DNA of the CDR3 is TGTGCCAGCAGCTTTAGGCTAGCTGGAGATACGCAGTATTTT. The rearrangement links TRBV7-2 to TRBJ2-3; D is possibly TRBD2 (5 bases). CDR1 is SGHTA, CDR2 FQGNSA, per germline. This CDR3 is built from 14 residues. Trimming took off 3 bases at V and 5 bases at J, with 12 bases between the two ends.

V and J are TRBV6-5 and TRBJ2-3, with 8 bases fitting TRBD2. The V gene end was trimmed by 10 bases and the J gene end by 0 bases; junction bases not matched to a gene: 6. The CDR3 sequence is 14 residues long. From germline, CDR1 is MNHEY and CDR2 SVGAGI. Here the CDR3 DNA reads TGTGCCACCGGGAGGGATCCCAGCACAGATACGCAGTATTTT. As protein: CATGRDPSTDTQYF.

This sequence joins TRBV10-1 and TRBJ2-2; D possibly uses TRBD1 or TRBD2 (5 bases each). The CDR3 runs 13 residues. The V gene's germline CDR1 is WNHNN and CDR2 SYGVQD (reference sequence). The V end lost 8 bases, the J end lost 8 bases, and 15 bases lay between the germline ends. CDR3 protein: CASAGQGAGELFF. CDR3 nucleotide sequence: TGCGCCAGCGCCGGTCAGGGAGCAGGGGAGCTGTTTTTT.

The V call is TRBV11-2, the J call TRBJ2-1; 11 bases are shared with TRBD2. Germline-derived CDR1 and CDR2 are SGHAT and FQNNGV. The CDR3 totals 15 residues. V was clipped by 6 bases and J by 7 bases; unmatched bases: 8. In DNA, the CDR3 is TGTGCCAGCAGAGTTAGCGGGGGGGCGTTAAATGAGCAGTTCTTC. This sequence encodes CASRVSGGALNEQFF.

This chain connects TRBV11-2 to TRBJ2-3; D ambiguous. Germline V gene lookup returns CDR1 SGHAT and CDR2 FQNNGV. The V gene lost 11 bases and the J gene lost 6 bases, with 27 bases spanning the gap. The CDR3 spans 16 residues. The CDR3 DNA is TGTGCCGTAACCCCTACCGTTGGTCCGCATTGGGATACGCAGTATTTT. It codes for CAVTPTVGPHWDTQYF.